A selection of T cell receptor beta chains follows, all from one sample in a study of identical twins. TCRdb itself ran the 5' RACE reads through MiXCR, one entry per CDR3 protein. The sample includes about 660,000 distinct CDR3 sequences, 8.6% of them seen just once. The sample was also linked to a second study, of yellow fever vaccine responses in identical twins.

The sequenced sample consisted of PBMCs. Receptor source: a woman aged 18-29 years in good health. Each CDR3 is given with its conserved first and last residue. The order of the fields is D gene, J gene, clone size, V gene, CDR3 DNA, CDR3 protein. The D gene is left open where the match is weak. Rows may omit the clone size; those that give it use once, few, many or a size class.

>TRBD2|TRBJ2-3|few|TRBV29-1
TGCAGCGTCCCGAGCGGGACGACCACAGATACGCAGTATTTT
CSVPSGTTTDTQYF
>TRBD2|TRBJ2-3|.|TRBV6-4
TGTGCCAGCAGAACACTAGCGGGAGGATCAGATACGCAGTATTTT
CASRTLAGGSDTQYF
>TRBD1|TRBJ1-1|.|TRBV29-1
TGCAGCGTTGCGGGGGGACAGGGGACCACTGAAGCTTTCTTT
CSVAGGQGTTEAFF
>TRBD2|TRBJ2-1|many|TRBV10-3
TGTGCCATCACGATGCGGGAGACCTCCTACAATGAGCAGTTCTTC
CAITMRETSYNEQFF
>.|TRBJ2-7|.|TRBV4-2
TGTGCCAGCAGCCAAGGGGCCCACACCCTCTACGAGCAGTACTTC
CASSQGAHTLYEQYF
>.|TRBJ2-7|few|TRBV7-2
TGTGCCAGCAGCTTAAATGCAGGGAGGTTTCCCTACGAGCAGTACTTC
CASSLNAGRFPYEQYF
>.|TRBJ2-4|.|TRBV3-1
TGTGCCAGCAGCCAAGGGCAGCTTGCCAAAAACATTCAGTACTTC
CASSQGQLAKNIQYF
>TRBD2|TRBJ2-7|.|TRBV28
TGTGCCAGCAGTTTGAGACTAGCGCCGTACGAGCAGTACTTC
CASSLRLAPYEQYF
>TRBD1|TRBJ1-6|.|TRBV6-1
TGTGCCAGCAGTCCCCAGGGGGTTGATTCACCCCTCCACTTT
CASSPQGVDSPLHF
>.|TRBJ2-4|.|TRBV4-3
TGCGCCAGCAGCCAAGATCATGGGGTTTCTGTCACCAAAAACATTCAGTACTTC
CASSQDHGVSVTKNIQYF
>TRBD1|TRBJ2-3|many|TRBV27
TGTGCCAGCAGTTACGGGGACTGGCAGGGGGCAAATACGCAGTATTTT
CASSYGDWQGANTQYF
>.|TRBJ2-7|few|TRBV10-3
TGTGCCATCAGTGACTCGGACAGACCTCCGGGAGAGCAGTACTTC
CAISDSDRPPGEQYF
>TRBD2|TRBJ2-1|many|TRBV7-6
TGTGCCAGCAGCTTCGGGACTAGCGGTGACAATGAGCAGTTCTTC
CASSFGTSGDNEQFF
>TRBD1|TRBJ1-1|many|TRBV5-1
TGCGCCAGCAGCTCCTCTAAGACAGGGGGCGTCACTGAAGCTTTCTTT
CASSSSKTGGVTEAFF
>TRBD1|TRBJ2-1|.|TRBV9
TGTGCCAGCAGCGTGCACACAGGGGGCTTCAACAATGAGCAGTTCTTC
CASSVHTGGFNNEQFF
>.|TRBJ2-6|many|TRBV3-1
TGTGCCAGCAGCCAAGATCCCTCCGGTGTTGGGGCCAACGTCCTGACTTTC
CASSQDPSGVGANVLTF
>.|TRBJ2-1|many|TRBV7-8
TGTGCCAGCAGCTTAGACCGGGTAACTATTATCAGGCAAGATGAGCAGTTCTTC
CASSLDRVTIIRQDEQFF
>TRBD2|TRBJ2-3|.|TRBV7-2
TGTGCCAGCAGCTTACTACCGGGACTAGCGCAAGATACGCAGTATTTT
CASSLLPGLAQDTQYF
>.|TRBJ2-1|.|TRBV6-1
TGTGCCAGTAACTCCCGTCTCAGCAATGAGCAGTTCTTC
CASNSRLSNEQFF
>.|TRBJ1-1|.|TRBV6-5
TGTGCCAGCAGTTACTCGACAACGGGGATCACTGAAGCTTTCTTT
CASSYSTTGITEAFF
>.|TRBJ1-2|.|TRBV5-1
TGCGCCAGCAGCTTGGGGCAGGGACTCTATGGCTACACCTTC
CASSLGQGLYGYTF
>TRBD2|TRBJ2-7|few|TRBV7-2
TGTGCCAGCAGCACACGGACTAGCGGGATTAACGAGCAGTACTTC
CASSTRTSGINEQYF